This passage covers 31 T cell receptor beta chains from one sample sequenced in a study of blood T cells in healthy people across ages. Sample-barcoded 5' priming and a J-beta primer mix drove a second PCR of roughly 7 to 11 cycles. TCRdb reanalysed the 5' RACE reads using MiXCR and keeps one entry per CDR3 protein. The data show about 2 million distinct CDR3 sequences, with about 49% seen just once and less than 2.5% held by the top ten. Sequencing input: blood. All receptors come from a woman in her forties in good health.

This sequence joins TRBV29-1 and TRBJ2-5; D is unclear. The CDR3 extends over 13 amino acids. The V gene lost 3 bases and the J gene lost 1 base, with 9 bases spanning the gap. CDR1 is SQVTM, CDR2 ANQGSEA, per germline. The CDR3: CSVEAGSQETQYF. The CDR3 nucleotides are TGCAGCGTTGAGGCCGGCAGCCAAGAGACCCAGTACTTC.

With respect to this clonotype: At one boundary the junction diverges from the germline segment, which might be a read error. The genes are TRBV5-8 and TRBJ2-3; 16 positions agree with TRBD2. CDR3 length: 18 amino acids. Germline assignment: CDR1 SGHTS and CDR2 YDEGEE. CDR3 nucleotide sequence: TGTGCCAGCAGCGAGGGACTAGCGGGGGGGATAGGAACAGAGACGCAGTATTTT. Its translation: CASSEGLAGGIGTETQYF.

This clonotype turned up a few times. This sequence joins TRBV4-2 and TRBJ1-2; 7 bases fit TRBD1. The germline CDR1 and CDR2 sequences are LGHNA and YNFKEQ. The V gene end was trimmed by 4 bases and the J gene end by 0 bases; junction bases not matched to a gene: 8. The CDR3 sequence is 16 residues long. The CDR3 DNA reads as TGTGCCAGCAGCCTAGCCACAGGGGAAGCTAACTATGGCTACACCTTC. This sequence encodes CASSLATGEANYGYTF.

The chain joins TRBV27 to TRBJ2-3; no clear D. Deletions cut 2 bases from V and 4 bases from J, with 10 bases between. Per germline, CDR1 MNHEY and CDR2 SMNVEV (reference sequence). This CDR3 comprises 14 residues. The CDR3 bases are TGTGCCAGCAGTTTACTGTACCCGGCAGATACGCAGTATTTT. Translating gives CASSLLYPADTQYF.

The CDR3 nucleotides are TGCAGTGCTAGAGTGAGCAGGGGCGCGCCTGGAAACACCATATATTTT. Translating it yields CSARVSRGAPGNTIYF. The chain recombines TRBV20-1 with TRBJ1-3; D possibly corresponds to TRBD1 (6 bases). Per germline, CDR1 DFQATT and CDR2 SNEGSKA (reference sequence). This CDR3 has 16 amino acids. Deletions cut 1 base from V and 2 bases from J, with 15 bases between.

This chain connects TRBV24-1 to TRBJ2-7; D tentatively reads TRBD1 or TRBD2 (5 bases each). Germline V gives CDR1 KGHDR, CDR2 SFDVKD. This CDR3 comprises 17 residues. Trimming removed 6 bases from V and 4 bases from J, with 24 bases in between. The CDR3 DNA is TGTGCCACCAGTCGAAGCCTAGGAGGCAGGGATTCTTACGAGCAGTACTTC. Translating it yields CATSRSLGGRDSYEQYF.

The CDR3 reads CASSEVRVVETQYF. Written as DNA, the CDR3 is TGTGCCAGCAGTGAAGTTAGGGTCGTAGAGACCCAGTACTTC. The chain carries TRBV6-1 and TRBJ2-5, with no clear D. The CDR3 contains 14 residues. V lost 1 base, J lost 4 bases, and 10 bases lay in between. CDR1 and CDR2 from the germline V gene are MNHNS and SASEGT.

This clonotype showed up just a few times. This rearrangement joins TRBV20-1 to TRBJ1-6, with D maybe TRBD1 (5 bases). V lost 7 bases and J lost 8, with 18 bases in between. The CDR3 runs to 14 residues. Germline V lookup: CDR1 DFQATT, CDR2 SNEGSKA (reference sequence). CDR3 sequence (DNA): TGCAGTGTCACGACCTGGGACGGTGATTCACCCCTCCACTTT. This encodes CSVTTWDGDSPLHF.

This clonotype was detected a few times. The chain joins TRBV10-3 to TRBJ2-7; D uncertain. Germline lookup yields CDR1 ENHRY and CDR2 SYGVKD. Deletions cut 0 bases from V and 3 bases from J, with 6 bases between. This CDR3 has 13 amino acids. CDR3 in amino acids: CAISESNDYEQYF. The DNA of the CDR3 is TGTGCCATCAGTGAGTCGAATGACTACGAGCAGTACTTC.

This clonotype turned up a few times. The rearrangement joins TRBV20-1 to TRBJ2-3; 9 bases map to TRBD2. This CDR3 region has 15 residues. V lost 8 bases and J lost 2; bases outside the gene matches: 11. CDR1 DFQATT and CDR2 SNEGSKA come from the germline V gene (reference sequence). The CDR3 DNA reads TGCAGTACCAGAGGGGTAGCGGGGGTCACAGATACGCAGTATTTT. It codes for CSTRGVAGVTDTQYF.

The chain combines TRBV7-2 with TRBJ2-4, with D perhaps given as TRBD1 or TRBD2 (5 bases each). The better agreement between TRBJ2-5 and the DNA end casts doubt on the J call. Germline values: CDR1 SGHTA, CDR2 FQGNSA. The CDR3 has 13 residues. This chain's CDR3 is CASRRDQRETQYF. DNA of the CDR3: TGTGCCAGCAGGAGGGACCAGCGAGAGACCCAGTACTTC.

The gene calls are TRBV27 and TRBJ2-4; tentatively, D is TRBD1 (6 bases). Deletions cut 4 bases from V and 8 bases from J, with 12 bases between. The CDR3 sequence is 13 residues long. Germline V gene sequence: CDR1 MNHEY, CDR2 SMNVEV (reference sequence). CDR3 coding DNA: TGTGCCAGCAGTTGGGGACATAGGGACATTCAGTACTTC. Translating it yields CASSWGHRDIQYF.

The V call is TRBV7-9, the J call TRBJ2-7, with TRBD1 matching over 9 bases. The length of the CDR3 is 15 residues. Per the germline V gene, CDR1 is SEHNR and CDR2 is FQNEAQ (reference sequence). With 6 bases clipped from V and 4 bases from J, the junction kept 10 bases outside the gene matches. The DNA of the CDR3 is TGTGCCAGCAGGCAACAGGGGGCTATATTTTACGAGCAGTACTTC. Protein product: CASRQQGAIFYEQYF.

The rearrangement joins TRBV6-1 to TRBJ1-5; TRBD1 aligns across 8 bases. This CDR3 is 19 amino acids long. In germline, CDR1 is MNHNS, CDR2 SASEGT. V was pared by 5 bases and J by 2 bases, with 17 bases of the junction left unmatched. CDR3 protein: CASSRRTGRGEVGNQPQHF. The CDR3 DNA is TGTGCCAGCAGTCGACGGACAGGGAGAGGTGAAGTCGGCAATCAGCCCCAGCATTTT.

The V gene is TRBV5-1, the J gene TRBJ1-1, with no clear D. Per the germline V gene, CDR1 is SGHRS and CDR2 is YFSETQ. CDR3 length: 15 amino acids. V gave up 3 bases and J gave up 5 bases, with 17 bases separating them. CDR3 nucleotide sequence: TGCGCCAGCAGCTATACAATGCCAGGAGGGACTGAAGCTTTCTTT. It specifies CASSYTMPGGTEAFF.

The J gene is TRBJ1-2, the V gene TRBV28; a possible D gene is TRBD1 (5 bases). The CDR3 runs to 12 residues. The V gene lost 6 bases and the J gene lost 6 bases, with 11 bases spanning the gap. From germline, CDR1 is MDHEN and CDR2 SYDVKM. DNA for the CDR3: TGTGCCAGCAGGATGGGGCCTGATGGCTACACCTTC. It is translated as CASRMGPDGYTF.

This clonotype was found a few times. Written as DNA, the CDR3 is TGTGCCAGCTGGGCCCCCAGCACAGATACGCAGTATTTT. Amino acids: CASWAPSTDTQYF. The chain has TRBV7-2 and TRBJ2-3, with unresolved D. This CDR3 spans 13 amino acids. The germline V and J ends were trimmed by 8 bases and 0 bases, with 9 bases remaining between them. Germline V gives CDR1 SGHTA, CDR2 FQGNSA. The entire variable domain, with the rest obtained from reference TRBV7-2 and TRBJ2-3, is as follows: GAGVSQSPSNKVTEKGKDVELRCDPISGHTALYWYRQSLGQGLEFLIYFQGNSAPDKSGLPSDRFSAERTGGSVSTLTIQRTQQEDSAVYLCASWAPSTDTQYFGPGTRLTVL.

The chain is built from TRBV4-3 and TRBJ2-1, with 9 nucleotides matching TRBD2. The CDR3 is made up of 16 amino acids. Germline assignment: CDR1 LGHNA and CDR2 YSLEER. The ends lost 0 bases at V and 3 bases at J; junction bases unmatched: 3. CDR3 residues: CASSQDSAGGYNEQFF. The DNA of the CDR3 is TGCGCCAGCAGCCAAGATTCAGCGGGGGGCTACAATGAGCAGTTCTTC.

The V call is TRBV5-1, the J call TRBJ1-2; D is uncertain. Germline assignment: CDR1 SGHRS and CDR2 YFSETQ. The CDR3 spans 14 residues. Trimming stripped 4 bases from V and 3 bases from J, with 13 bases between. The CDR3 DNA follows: TGCGCCAGCAGCGGCCGCAATCCGGACTATGGCTACACCTTC. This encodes CASSGRNPDYGYTF. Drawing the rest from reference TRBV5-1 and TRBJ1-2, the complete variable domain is KAGVTQTPRYLIKTRGQQVTLSCSPISGHRSVSWYQQTPGQGLQFLFEYFSETQRNKGNFPGRFSGRQFSNSRSEMNVSTLELGDSALYLCASSGRNPDYGYTFGSGTRLTVV.

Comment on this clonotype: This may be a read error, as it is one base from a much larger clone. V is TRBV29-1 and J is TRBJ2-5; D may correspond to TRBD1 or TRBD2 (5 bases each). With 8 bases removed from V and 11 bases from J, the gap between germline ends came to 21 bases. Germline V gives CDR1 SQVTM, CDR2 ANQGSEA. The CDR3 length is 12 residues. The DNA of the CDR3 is TGCAGCTTCAACGATGGGGGTAGGTGGCAGTACTTC. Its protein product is CSFNDGGRWQYF.

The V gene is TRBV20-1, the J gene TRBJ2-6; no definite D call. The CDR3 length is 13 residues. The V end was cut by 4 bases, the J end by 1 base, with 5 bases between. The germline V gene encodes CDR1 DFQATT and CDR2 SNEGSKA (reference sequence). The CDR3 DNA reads TGCAGTGCTATACCTTCTGGGGCCAACGTCCTGACTTTC. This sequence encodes CSAIPSGANVLTF.

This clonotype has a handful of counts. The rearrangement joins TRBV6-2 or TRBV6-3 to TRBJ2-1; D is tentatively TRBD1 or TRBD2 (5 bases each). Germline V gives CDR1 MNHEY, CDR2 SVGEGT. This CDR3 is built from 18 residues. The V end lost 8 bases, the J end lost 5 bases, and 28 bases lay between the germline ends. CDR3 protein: CASGRTLAPGHQHNEQFF. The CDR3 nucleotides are TGTGCCAGCGGCAGGACTCTGGCTCCGGGGCACCAACACAATGAGCAGTTCTTC.

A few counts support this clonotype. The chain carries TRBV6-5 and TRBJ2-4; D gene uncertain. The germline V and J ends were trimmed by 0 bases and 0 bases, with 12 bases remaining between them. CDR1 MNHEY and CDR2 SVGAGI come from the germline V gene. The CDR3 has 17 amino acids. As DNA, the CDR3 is TGTGCCAGCAGTTACTCTTCCAACCTACTAGCCAAAAACATTCAGTACTTC. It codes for CASSYSSNLLAKNIQYF.

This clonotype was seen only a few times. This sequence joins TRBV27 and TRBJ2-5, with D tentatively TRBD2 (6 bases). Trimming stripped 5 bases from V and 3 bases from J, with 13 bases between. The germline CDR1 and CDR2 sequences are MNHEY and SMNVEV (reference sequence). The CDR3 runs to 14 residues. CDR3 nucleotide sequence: TGTGCCAGCAGTACCCCGGGACTCGAAGAGACCCAGTACTTC. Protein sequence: CASSTPGLEETQYF.

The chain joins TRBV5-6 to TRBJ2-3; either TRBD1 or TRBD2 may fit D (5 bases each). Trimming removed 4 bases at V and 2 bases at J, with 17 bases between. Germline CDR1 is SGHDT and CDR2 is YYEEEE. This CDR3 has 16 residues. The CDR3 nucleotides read TGTGCCAGCAGCGGCCCTGGGGGAGACCCCACAGATACGCAGTATTTT. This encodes CASSGPGGDPTDTQYF.

For the CDR3, the DNA is TGTGCCAGCAGCTTAGTACCGAATTACGAGCAGTACTTC. Translation: CASSLVPNYEQYF. The V call is TRBV13, the J call TRBJ2-7; D gene uncertain. Germline V CDR1 and CDR2: PRHDT, FYEKMQ (reference sequence). The CDR3 runs to 13 residues. V shed 1 base and J shed 4 bases, with 8 bases lying between them.

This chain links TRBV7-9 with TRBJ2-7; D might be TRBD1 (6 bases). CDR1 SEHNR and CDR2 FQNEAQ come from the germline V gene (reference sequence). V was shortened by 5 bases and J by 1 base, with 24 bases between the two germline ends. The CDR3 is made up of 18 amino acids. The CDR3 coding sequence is TGTGCCAGCAGCCCGTACCCCTCGGACAGACTGGGTTCCTACGAGCAGTACTTC. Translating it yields CASSPYPSDRLGSYEQYF. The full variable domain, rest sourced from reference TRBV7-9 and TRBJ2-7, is DTGVSQNPRHKITKRGQNVTFRCDPISEHNRLYWYRQTLGQGPEFLTYFQNEAQLEKSRLLSDRFSAERPKGSFSTLEIQRTEQGDSAMYLCASSPYPSDRLGSYEQYFGPGTRLTVT.

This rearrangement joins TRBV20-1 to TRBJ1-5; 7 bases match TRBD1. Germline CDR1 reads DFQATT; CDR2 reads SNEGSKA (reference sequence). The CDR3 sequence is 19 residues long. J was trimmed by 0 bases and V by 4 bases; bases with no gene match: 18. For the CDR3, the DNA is TGCAGTGCTACGGACAGGATGCGTAATCCTACCTATAGCAATCAGCCCCAGCATTTT. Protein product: CSATDRMRNPTYSNQPQHF.

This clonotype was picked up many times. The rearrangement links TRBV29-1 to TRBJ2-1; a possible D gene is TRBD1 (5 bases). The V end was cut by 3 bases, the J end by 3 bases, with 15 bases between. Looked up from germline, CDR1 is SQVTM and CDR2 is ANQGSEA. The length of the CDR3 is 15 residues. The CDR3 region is CSVEGPAVNYNEQFF. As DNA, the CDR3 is TGCAGCGTTGAGGGGCCCGCCGTCAACTACAATGAGCAGTTCTTC.

For the CDR3, the DNA is TGTGCCAGCAGTGAAGGGGGACAGGACGACGGCTACACCTTC. Amino acids: CASSEGGQDDGYTF. The chain joins TRBV25-1 to TRBJ1-2, with 8 bases matching TRBD1. V gave up 2 bases and J gave up 8 bases; unmatched junction bases: 7. Germline CDR1 MGHDK, CDR2 SYGVNS. This CDR3 comprises 14 residues.

CDR3 DNA: TGTGCCAGCAGCCAGGGAGACAGGATTAATTCACCCCTCCACTTT. This codes for CASSQGDRINSPLHF. The chain employs TRBV3-1 and TRBJ1-6, with D tentatively TRBD1 (6 bases). The CDR3 loop spans 15 amino acids. The V gene lost 3 bases and the J gene lost 6 bases, with 12 bases spanning the gap. The germline CDR1 and CDR2 sequences are LGHDT and YNNKEL (reference sequence).